The TCR beta chain under discussion was sequenced for a study of human T cells and chemical hapten exposure. A single record per CDR3 protein comes from TCRdb applying MiXCR to the RACE reads. Of around 340,000 distinct CDR3 sequences in the sample, around 7% were seen once. This clonotype has at least ten counts. This sample's time point: patch test 1, 2 weeks after DPC sensitization. Treatment reported: therapeutic diphenylcyclopropenone sensitization with weekly scalp DPC. V shed 1 base, J shed 4 bases, and the junction held 4 bases outside the gene matches. The germline V gene has CDR1 LGHNA and CDR2 YNFKEQ. CDR3 length: 15 residues.

This TCR was sampled from a woman aged 18-29 years with alopecia areata. Some clones in this sample may be carry-over from other donors' samples. The sequenced sample was whole blood, obtained in connection with sensitization to the hapten diphenylcyclopropenone (DPC). The J gene is TRBJ1-5, the V gene TRBV4-2; 7 nucleotides match TRBD1. CDR3 nucleotides: TGTGCCAGCAGCCAAGCCGACAGGGTAAATCAGCCCCAGCATTTT. It codes for CASSQADRVNQPQHF.